This T cell receptor (beta chain) is drawn from a study of breast tumors, draining lymph nodes, adjacent tissues. General observations from the study: Data fit most tumor T cells coming from lymph node, expanding in tumor. Tumor TCR diversity was below lymph nodes but above nontumor tissue. Luminal-like breast cancer showed significantly greater tumor-nontumor repertoire similarity than basal-like breast cancer did.

TCRdb passed the multiplex PCR reads through MiXCR, listing each CDR3 protein once. The table shows about 140,000 distinct CDR3 sequences, with about 31% occurring only once. From germline, CDR1 is WSHSY and CDR2 SAAADI. The V end was cut by 4 bases, the J end by 6 bases, with 7 bases between. The CDR3 length is 12 residues. There are many counts of this clonotype. Its antigen remains unknown. The lymph nodes were axillary draining lymph nodes from breast cancer patients. This chain connects TRBV10-2 to TRBJ2-1, with no clear D. The sample comprised axillary lymph node tissue. This receptor was obtained from a female donor with breast cancer. Some clones in this sample may be carry-over from other donors' samples. The CDR3 loop reads CASSAALNEQFF. Here the CDR3 DNA reads TGCGCCAGCAGTGCGGCACTCAATGAGCAGTTCTTC.